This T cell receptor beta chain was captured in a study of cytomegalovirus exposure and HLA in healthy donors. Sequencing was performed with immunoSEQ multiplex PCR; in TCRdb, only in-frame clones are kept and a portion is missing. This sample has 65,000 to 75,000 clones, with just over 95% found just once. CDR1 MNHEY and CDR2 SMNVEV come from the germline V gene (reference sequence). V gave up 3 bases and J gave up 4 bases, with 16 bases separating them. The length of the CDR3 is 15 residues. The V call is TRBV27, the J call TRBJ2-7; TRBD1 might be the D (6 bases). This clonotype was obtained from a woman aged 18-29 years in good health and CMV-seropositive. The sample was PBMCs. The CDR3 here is CASSFLQDSQYEQYF. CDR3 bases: TGTGCCAGCAGTTTCTTACAGGACAGTCAATACGAGCAGTACTTC.